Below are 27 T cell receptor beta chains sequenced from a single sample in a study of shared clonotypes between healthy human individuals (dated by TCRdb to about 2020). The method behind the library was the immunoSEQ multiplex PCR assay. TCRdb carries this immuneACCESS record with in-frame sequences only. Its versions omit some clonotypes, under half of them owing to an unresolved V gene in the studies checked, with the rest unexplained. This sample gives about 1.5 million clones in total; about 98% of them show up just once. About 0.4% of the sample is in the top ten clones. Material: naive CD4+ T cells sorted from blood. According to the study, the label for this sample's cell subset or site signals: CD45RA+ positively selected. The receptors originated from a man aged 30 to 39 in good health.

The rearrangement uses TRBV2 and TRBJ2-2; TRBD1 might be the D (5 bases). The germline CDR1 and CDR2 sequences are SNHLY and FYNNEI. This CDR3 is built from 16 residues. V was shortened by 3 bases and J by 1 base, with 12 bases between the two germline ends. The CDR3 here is CASSDPETENTGELFF. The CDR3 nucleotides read TGTGCCAGCAGTGATCCTGAGACAGAGAACACCGGGGAGCTGTTTTTT.

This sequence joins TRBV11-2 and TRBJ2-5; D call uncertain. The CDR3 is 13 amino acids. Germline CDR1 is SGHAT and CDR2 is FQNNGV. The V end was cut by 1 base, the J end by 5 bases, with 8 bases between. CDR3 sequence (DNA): TGTGCCAGCAGCTTAGCAGTTTTGGAGACCCAGTACTTC. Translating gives CASSLAVLETQYF.

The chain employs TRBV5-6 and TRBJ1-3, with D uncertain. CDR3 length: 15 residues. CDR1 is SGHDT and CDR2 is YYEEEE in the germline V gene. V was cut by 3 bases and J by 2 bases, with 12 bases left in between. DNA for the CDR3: TGTGCCAGCAGCTCGACTTATCCTGCTGGAAACACCATATATTTT. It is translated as CASSSTYPAGNTIYF.

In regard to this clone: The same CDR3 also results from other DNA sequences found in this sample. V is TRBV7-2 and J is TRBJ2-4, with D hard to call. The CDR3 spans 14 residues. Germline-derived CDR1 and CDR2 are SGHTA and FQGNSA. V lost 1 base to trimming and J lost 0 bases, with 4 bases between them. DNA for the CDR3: TGTGCCAGCAGCTTAGACCTAGCCAAAAACATTCAGTACTTC. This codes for CASSLDLAKNIQYF.

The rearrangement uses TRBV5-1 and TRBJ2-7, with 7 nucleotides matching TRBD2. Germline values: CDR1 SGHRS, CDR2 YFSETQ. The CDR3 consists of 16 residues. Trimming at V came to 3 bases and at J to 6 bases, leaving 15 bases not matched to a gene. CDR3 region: CASSSRASGPPGEQYF. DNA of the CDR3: TGCGCCAGCAGCTCGAGGGCTAGCGGCCCTCCTGGCGAGCAGTACTTC.

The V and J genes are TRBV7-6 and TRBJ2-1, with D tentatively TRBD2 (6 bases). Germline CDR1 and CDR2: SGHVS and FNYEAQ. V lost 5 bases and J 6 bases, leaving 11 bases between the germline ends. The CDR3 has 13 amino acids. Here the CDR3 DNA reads TGTGCCAGCAGCCCCCGGGGGAGCAATGAGCAGTTCTTC. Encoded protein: CASSPRGSNEQFF.

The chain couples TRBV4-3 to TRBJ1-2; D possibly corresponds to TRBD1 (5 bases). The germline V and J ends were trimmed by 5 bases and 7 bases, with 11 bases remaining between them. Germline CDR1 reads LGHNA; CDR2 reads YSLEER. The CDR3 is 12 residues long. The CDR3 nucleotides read TGCGCCAGCAGCGTATCAGGGTTTGGCTACACCTTC. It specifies CASSVSGFGYTF.

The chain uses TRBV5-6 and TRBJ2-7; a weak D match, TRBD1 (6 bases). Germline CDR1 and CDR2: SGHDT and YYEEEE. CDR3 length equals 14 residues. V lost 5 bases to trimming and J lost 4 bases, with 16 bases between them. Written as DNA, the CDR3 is TGTGCCAGCAGATCTCGGGGAAGGGGGTACGAGCAGTACTTC. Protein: CASRSRGRGYEQYF.

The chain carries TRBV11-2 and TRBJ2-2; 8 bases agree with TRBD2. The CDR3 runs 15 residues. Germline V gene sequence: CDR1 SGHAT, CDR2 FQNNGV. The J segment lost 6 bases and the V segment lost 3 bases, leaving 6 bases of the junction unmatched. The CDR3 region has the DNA TGTGCCAGCAGCTTCGGCGGGAGGAAGGCCGGGGAGCTGTTTTTT. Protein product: CASSFGGRKAGELFF.

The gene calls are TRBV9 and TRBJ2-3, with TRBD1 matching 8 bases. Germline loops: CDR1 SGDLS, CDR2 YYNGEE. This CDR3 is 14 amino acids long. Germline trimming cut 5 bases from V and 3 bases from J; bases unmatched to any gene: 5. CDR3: CASSRTGRTDTQYF. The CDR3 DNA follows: TGTGCCAGCAGTCGGACAGGGAGGACAGATACGCAGTATTTT.

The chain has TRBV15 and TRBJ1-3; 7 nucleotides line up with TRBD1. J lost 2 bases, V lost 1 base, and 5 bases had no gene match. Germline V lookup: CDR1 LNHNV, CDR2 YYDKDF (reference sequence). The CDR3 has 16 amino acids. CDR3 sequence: CATSRVTGATGNTIYF. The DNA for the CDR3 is TGTGCCACCAGCAGAGTTACAGGGGCTACTGGAAACACCATATATTTT.

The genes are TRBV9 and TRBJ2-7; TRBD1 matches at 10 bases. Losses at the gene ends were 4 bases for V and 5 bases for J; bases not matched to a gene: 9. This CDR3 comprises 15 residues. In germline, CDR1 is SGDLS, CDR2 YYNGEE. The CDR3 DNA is TGTGCCAGCAGCTCCCGGGGACAGGGGATTGACGAGCAGTACTTC. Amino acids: CASSSRGQGIDEQYF.

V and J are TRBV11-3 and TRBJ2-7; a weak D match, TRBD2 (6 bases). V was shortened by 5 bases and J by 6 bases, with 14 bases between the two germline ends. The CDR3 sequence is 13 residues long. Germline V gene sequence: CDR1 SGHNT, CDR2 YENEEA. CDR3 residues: CASSPGDWGEQYF. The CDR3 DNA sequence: TGTGCCAGCAGCCCGGGAGATTGGGGCGAGCAGTACTTC.

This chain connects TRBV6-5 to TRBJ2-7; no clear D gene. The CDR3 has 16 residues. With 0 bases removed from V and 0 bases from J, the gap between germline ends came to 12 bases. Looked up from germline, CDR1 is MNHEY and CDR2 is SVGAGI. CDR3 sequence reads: CASSYSFFGYSYEQYF. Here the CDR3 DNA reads TGTGCCAGCAGTTACTCATTTTTTGGTTACTCCTACGAGCAGTACTTC.

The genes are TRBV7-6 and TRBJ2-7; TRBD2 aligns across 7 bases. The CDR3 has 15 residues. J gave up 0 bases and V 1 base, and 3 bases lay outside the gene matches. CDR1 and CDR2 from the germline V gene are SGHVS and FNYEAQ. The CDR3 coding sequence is TGTGCCAGCAGCTTAGAGGCTAGCGGCTCCTACGAGCAGTACTTC. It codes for CASSLEASGSYEQYF.

The CDR3 region is CASSPGGVAALYGYTF. The CDR3 DNA reads as TGTGCCAGCTCACCAGGGGGGGTCGCGGCCCTCTATGGCTACACCTTC. The chain couples TRBV18 to TRBJ1-2, with D possibly matching TRBD1 (5 bases). Germline CDR1 and CDR2: KGHSH and LQKENI. V was trimmed by 2 bases and J by 4 bases, leaving 17 bases between them. There are 16 residues in the CDR3.

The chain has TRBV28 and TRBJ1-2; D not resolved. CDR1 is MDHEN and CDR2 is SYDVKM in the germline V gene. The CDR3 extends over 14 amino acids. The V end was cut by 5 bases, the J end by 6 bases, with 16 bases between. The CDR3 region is CASSPGFLVHGYTF. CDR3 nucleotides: TGTGCCAGCAGTCCGGGATTCTTAGTCCATGGCTACACCTTC.

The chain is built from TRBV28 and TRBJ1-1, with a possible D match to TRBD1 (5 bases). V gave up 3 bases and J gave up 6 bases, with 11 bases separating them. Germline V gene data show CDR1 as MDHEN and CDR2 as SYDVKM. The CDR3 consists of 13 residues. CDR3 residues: CASSLGRNAEAFF. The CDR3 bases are TGTGCCAGCAGTTTGGGACGAAACGCTGAAGCTTTCTTT.

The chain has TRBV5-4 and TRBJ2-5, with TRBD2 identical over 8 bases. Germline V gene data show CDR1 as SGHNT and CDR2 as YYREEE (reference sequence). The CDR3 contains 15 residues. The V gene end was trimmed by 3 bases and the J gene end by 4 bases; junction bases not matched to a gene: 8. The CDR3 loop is CASSSRQRERETQYF. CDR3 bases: TGTGCCAGCAGCTCGAGACAGCGGGAGAGAGAGACCCAGTACTTC.

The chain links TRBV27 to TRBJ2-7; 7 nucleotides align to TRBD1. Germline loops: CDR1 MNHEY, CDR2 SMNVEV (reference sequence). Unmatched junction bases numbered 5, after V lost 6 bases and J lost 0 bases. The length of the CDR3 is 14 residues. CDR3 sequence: CASSRTGVSYEQYF. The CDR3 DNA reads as TGTGCCAGCAGCCGAACAGGGGTCTCCTACGAGCAGTACTTC.

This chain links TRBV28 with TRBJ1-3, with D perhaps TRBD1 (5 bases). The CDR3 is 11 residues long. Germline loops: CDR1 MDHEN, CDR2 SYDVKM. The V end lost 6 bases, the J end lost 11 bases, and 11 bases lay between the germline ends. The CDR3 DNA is TGTGCCAGCAGGTCACGGGGCTCCATATATTTT. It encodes CASRSRGSIYF.

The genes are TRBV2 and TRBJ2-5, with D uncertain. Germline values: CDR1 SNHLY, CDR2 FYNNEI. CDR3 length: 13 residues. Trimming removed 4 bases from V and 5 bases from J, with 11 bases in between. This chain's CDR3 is CASSGRPRETQYF. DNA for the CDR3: TGTGCCAGCAGTGGCAGGCCTCGGGAGACCCAGTACTTC.

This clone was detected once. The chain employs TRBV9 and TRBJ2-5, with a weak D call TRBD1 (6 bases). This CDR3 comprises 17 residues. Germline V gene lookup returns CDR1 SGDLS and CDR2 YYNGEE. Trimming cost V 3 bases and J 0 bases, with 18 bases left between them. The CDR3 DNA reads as TGTGCCAGCAGCGCCGGGACAAATAGACAGTACCAAGAGACCCAGTACTTC. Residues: CASSAGTNRQYQETQYF.

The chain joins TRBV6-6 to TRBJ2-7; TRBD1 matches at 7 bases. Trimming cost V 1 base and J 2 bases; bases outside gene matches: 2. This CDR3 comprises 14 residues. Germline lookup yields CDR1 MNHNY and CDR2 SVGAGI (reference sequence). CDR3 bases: TGTGCCAGCAGTTACTTGACAGGGACCTACGAGCAGTACTTC. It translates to CASSYLTGTYEQYF.

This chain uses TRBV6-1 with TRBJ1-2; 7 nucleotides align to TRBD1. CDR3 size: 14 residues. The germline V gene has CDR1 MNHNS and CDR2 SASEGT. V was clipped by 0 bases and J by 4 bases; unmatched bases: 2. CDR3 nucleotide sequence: TGTGCCAGCAGTGAAGCAGGGGGCACCTATGGCTACACCTTC. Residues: CASSEAGGTYGYTF.

The CDR3 nucleotides are TGTGCCAGCAGCTTGACCGGACATAAGCCCTACAATGAGCAGTTCTTC. Translation: CASSLTGHKPYNEQFF. The rearrangement links TRBV5-6 to TRBJ2-1; D perhaps matches TRBD1 (5 bases). Trimming took off 1 base at V and 2 bases at J, with 13 bases between the two ends. Per germline, CDR1 SGHDT and CDR2 YYEEEE. CDR3 size: 16 residues.

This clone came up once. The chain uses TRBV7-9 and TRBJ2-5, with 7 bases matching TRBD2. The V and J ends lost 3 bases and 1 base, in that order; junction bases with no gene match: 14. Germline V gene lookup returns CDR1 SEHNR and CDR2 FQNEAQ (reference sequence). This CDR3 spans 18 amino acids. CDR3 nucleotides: TGTGCCAGCAGCTTCCCTCTTGGAAAAGCGGGGCCCCAAGAGACCCAGTACTTC. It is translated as CASSFPLGKAGPQETQYF. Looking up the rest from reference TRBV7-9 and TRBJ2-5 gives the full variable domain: DTGVSQNPRHKITKRGQNVTFRCDPISEHNRLYWYRQTLGQGPEFLTYFQNEAQLEKSRLLSDRFSAERPKGSFSTLEIQRTEQGDSAMYLCASSFPLGKAGPQETQYFGPGTRLLVL.